Below are 24 T cell receptor beta chains sequenced from a single sample in a study of cytomegalovirus exposure and HLA in healthy donors. The PCR was carried out with 60 Vbeta primers and 13 Jbeta primers. Sequencing used immunoSEQ multiplex PCR; TCRdb keeps in-frame clones, though not all of them. This table has just over 70,000 clones, just under 75% appearing once. Material: PBMCs. These receptors originate from a human donor in good health.

The V call is TRBV7-3, the J call TRBJ2-2, with D perhaps TRBD1 (5 bases). CDR1 and CDR2 (germline): SGHTA, FQGTGA. The CDR3 extends over 14 amino acids. Trimming shortened V by 2 bases and J by 2 bases, and 6 bases separated the two germline ends. The DNA for the CDR3 is TGTGCCAGCAGCTTAGGACAAAACACCGGGGAGCTGTTTTTT. This encodes CASSLGQNTGELFF.

As concerns this clone: In the same sample, other DNA sequences code for this CDR3. This CDR3 is CASSLKGTGDGYTF. The CDR3 DNA reads TGCGCCAGCAGCTTGAAAGGGACAGGGGATGGCTACACCTTC. This chain connects TRBV5-1 to TRBJ1-2; 10 bases line up with TRBD1. The V segment lost 1 base and the J segment 6 bases; nucleotides outside the gene matches: 3. Germline V gene data show CDR1 as SGHRS and CDR2 as YFSETQ. The CDR3 is 14 residues long.

The chain employs TRBV5-4 and TRBJ2-7; possibly TRBD2 for D (6 bases). Germline V gene lookup returns CDR1 SGHNT and CDR2 YYREEE (reference sequence). The CDR3 loop spans 14 amino acids. V was trimmed by 4 bases and J by 6 bases, leaving 17 bases between them. The CDR3 protein is CASSRDFLNGEQYF. The DNA for the CDR3 is TGTGCCAGCAGCCGGGACTTCCTGAATGGCGAGCAGTACTTC.

In regard to this clone: This specimen includes other DNA sequences encoding the same CDR3. The V call is TRBV30, the J call TRBJ2-3, with TRBD2 matching 8 bases. CDR3 size: 12 residues. Germline CDR1 reads GTSNPN; CDR2 reads SVGIG (reference sequence). V shed 0 bases, J shed 8 bases, and the junction held 1 base outside the gene matches. The CDR3, as DNA: TGTGCCTGGAGTGTAAGCGGGGGTACGCAGTATTTT. Its translation: CAWSVSGGTQYF.

This chain uses TRBV27 with TRBJ2-1; 12 nucleotides match TRBD2. The V segment lost 5 bases and the J segment 0 bases; nucleotides outside the gene matches: 11. The CDR3 is 19 residues long. In germline, CDR1 is MNHEY, CDR2 SMNVEV (reference sequence). The CDR3 DNA reads as TGTGCCAGCAGTCCTCGACTAGCGGGAGCCTCAAGCTCCTACAATGAGCAGTTCTTC. Amino acids: CASSPRLAGASSSYNEQFF.

This clone was seen only a few times. This chain uses TRBV4-2 with TRBJ2-7; 9 bases are shared with TRBD1. From germline, CDR1 is LGHNA and CDR2 YNFKEQ. This CDR3 has 17 amino acids. Losses at the gene ends were 1 base for V and 2 bases for J; bases not matched to a gene: 9. The CDR3 nucleotides read TGTGCCAGCAGCCAAGTAGAATTGGACAGGGGAACCTACGAGCAGTACTTC. Translating it yields CASSQVELDRGTYEQYF.

This clone was counted a few times. The chain employs TRBV5-6 and TRBJ2-7; 8 bases align to TRBD2. Germline assignment: CDR1 SGHDT and CDR2 YYEEEE. V was clipped by 1 base and J by 4 bases; unmatched bases: 7. This CDR3 region has 15 residues. CDR3 sequence (DNA): TGTGCCAGCAGCTTGTACGGGAGGGCCTTTTACGAGCAGTACTTC. Its protein product is CASSLYGRAFYEQYF.

The V and J genes are TRBV27 and TRBJ2-7; a weak D match, TRBD2 (5 bases). This CDR3 is built from 14 residues. Trimming stripped 5 bases from V and 0 bases from J, with 11 bases between. Germline CDR1 is MNHEY and CDR2 is SMNVEV (reference sequence). The CDR3 coding sequence is TGTGCCAGCAGTCCCAGCGGTTACTCCTACGAGCAGTACTTC. It codes for CASSPSGYSYEQYF.

V and J are TRBV7-3 and TRBJ2-5; no reliable D call. The length of the CDR3 is 13 residues. CDR1 and CDR2 from the germline V gene are SGHTA and FQGTGA. Trimming took off 1 base at V and 1 base at J, with 4 bases between the two ends. For the CDR3, the DNA is TGTGCCAGCAGCTTAATACTCCAAGAGACCCAGTACTTC. Translation gives CASSLILQETQYF.

J is TRBJ2-7 and V is TRBV9; TRBD2 matches 7 bases. Germline CDR1 SGDLS, CDR2 YYNGEE. The CDR3 runs 12 residues. V dropped 7 bases and J dropped 2; count of bases not matched to a gene: 3. The chain's CDR3 is CASGREPYEQYF. The CDR3 DNA reads as TGTGCCAGCGGGAGGGAGCCCTACGAGCAGTACTTC.

CDR3 in DNA: TGTGCCAGCTCACCAGGGACCGGGGGGGACGAGCAGTACTTC. It codes for CASSPGTGGDEQYF. The chain combines TRBV18 with TRBJ2-7, with 8 bases that match TRBD2. Germline V lookup: CDR1 KGHSH, CDR2 LQKENI. The V and J ends lost 2 bases and 5 bases, in that order; junction bases with no gene match: 5. CDR3 length: 14 amino acids.

This chain links TRBV14 with TRBJ1-1, with no clear D. V was shortened by 1 base and J by 5 bases, with 8 bases between the two germline ends. Per germline, CDR1 SGHDN and CDR2 FVKESK. This CDR3 contains 13 residues. Here the CDR3 reads CASSQGGRTEAFF. The CDR3 DNA reads TGTGCCAGCAGCCAAGGAGGGAGAACTGAAGCTTTCTTT.

This clone was seen a handful of times. V usage is TRBV28 and J usage is TRBJ1-2; D is uncertain. The CDR3 runs to 11 residues. Trimming pared 6 bases from V and 8 bases from J, leaving 10 bases between. Germline V gives CDR1 MDHEN, CDR2 SYDVKM. CDR3 in DNA: TGTGCCAGCAGATACAAATGGGGCTACACCTTC. Its translation is CASRYKWGYTF.

This chain connects TRBV6-5 to TRBJ1-4; D unclear. Germline CDR1 is MNHEY and CDR2 is SVGAGI. V dropped 0 bases and J dropped 1 base, with 6 bases sitting between them. CDR3 length: 15 amino acids. This chain's CDR3 is CASSYSALTNEKLFF. The CDR3 DNA reads TGTGCCAGCAGTTACTCTGCGCTAACTAATGAAAAACTGTTTTTT.

The chain links TRBV15 to TRBJ2-7; D remains ambiguous. CDR1 is LNHNV, CDR2 YYDKDF, per germline (reference sequence). V was trimmed by 1 base and J by 3 bases, leaving 7 bases between them. The CDR3 runs to 13 residues. The CDR3 loop is CATSRAELYEQYF. The CDR3 DNA reads TGTGCCACCAGCAGAGCGGAGCTCTACGAGCAGTACTTC.

V is TRBV5-1 and J is TRBJ1-5; D remains unclear. In germline, CDR1 is SGHRS, CDR2 YFSETQ. This CDR3 is built from 15 residues. V was cut by 4 bases and J by 0 bases, with 11 bases left in between. CDR3 DNA sequence: TGCGCCAGCAGCCAGGACGGGAATAGCAATCAGCCCCAGCATTTT. It yields the protein CASSQDGNSNQPQHF.

The CDR3 region has the DNA TGTGCCAGCAGTCACCAGCCGACAAACACTGAAGCTTTCTTT. This codes for CASSHQPTNTEAFF. The J gene is TRBJ1-1, the V gene TRBV6-5, with D unclear. CDR1 and CDR2 from the germline V gene are MNHEY and SVGAGI. V lost 5 bases to trimming and J lost 2 bases, with 12 bases between them. The CDR3 sequence is 14 residues long.

The chain links TRBV6-5 to TRBJ1-2; 8 bases match TRBD1. Germline V gives CDR1 MNHEY, CDR2 SVGAGI. The CDR3 is 12 residues long. The V gene end was trimmed by 5 bases and the J gene end by 11 bases; junction bases not matched to a gene: 7. The CDR3 DNA reads TGTGCCAGCAGTAGGACAGGGATGAAGTACACCTTC. Protein sequence: CASSRTGMKYTF.

This chain connects TRBV4-2 to TRBJ2-1; 7 nucleotides match TRBD2. CDR1 LGHNA and CDR2 YNFKEQ come from the germline V gene. V trimming: 4 bases; J trimming: 5 bases; junction bases outside the gene matches: 5. The CDR3 covers 14 residues. The CDR3 DNA follows: TGTGCCAGCAGCCCCAGCGGGACCCACAATGAGCAGTTCTTC. This gives the protein CASSPSGTHNEQFF.

This clone showed up just once. This sample also contains other DNA sequences that code for the same CDR3. In DNA form, the CDR3 reads TGCGCCAGCAGCTTGACAGGGTTGACTGAAGCTTTCTTT. It specifies CASSLTGLTEAFF. The rearrangement joins TRBV5-1 to TRBJ1-1; D may be TRBD1 (6 bases). Germline values: CDR1 SGHRS, CDR2 YFSETQ. V dropped 1 base and J dropped 5 bases, with 9 bases sitting between them. CDR3 size: 13 residues.

The count of this clone is one. This chain uses TRBV30 with TRBJ2-5, with 8 bases lining up with TRBD2. The ends lost 7 bases at V and 1 base at J; junction bases unmatched: 23. CDR1 GTSNPN and CDR2 SVGIG come from the germline V gene (reference sequence). This CDR3 has 19 amino acids. The CDR3 bases are TGTGCCTCCCTAAAACCGGGACTAGGAATTATCCCGCCCCAAGAGACCCAGTACTTC. Its protein is CASLKPGLGIIPPQETQYF.

In its sample, this clone was seen a few times. The chain uses TRBV19 and TRBJ2-2; 10 bases are a match to TRBD2. The germline CDR1 and CDR2 sequences are LNHDA and SQIVND (reference sequence). The length of the CDR3 is 15 residues. V lost 10 bases to trimming and J lost 5 bases; unmatched junction nucleotides: 10. CDR3 coding DNA: TGTGCCACCTCCGAGCGGGAGGGCAAGACCGGGGAGCTGTTTTTT. This translates into CATSEREGKTGELFF.

The chain employs TRBV18 and TRBJ2-2; D is perhaps TRBD1 (7 bases). CDR3 length equals 16 residues. Germline V gives CDR1 KGHSH, CDR2 LQKENI. Trimming removed 3 bases at V and 4 bases at J, with 15 bases between. The CDR3 here is CASSPEEGAGTGELFF. CDR3 DNA: TGTGCCAGCTCACCCGAGGAGGGGGCAGGCACCGGGGAGCTGTTTTTT.

V and J are TRBV6-6 and TRBJ2-1, with 14 bases fitting TRBD2. The CDR3 has 14 residues. V lost 10 bases to trimming and J lost 7 bases; unmatched junction nucleotides: 6. CDR1 and CDR2 from the germline V gene are MNHNY and SVGAGI (reference sequence). The CDR3 is CATSGLAGVNEQFF. The CDR3 coding sequence is TGTGCCACCTCGGGACTAGCGGGAGTAAATGAGCAGTTCTTC.